This is a list of T cell receptor beta chains from one sample in a study of cytomegalovirus exposure and HLA in healthy donors. Data came from immunoSEQ multiplex PCR; TCRdb stores just in-frame clones and leaves some out. Of some 150,000 clones in the sample, more than 65% were seen once. The sample consisted of PBMCs. These receptors were taken from a woman in her 50s in good health and CMV-seronegative. CDR3s include the opening cysteine and the closing phenylalanine or tryptophan.

TRBV28,CATSNQPQHF
TRBV4-1,CASSQILAGGLAYNEQFF
TRBV4-1,CASSQFRTVATNEKLFF
TRBV18,CASSPPTGNRDNEQFF
TRBV5-1,CASSLLGGTGQETQYF
TRBV6-6,CASSYRDRDGIYGYTF
TRBV2,CASSVQGATDTQYF
TRBV5-8,CASSQKIPGQGSYEQYF
TRBV5-5,CASSSGTLLQETQYF
TRBV7-9,CASSPGPGQGIGETQYF
TRBV6-1,CASSEGDYSGQITDTQYF
TRBV28,CASSQTKQGAGDTEAFF
TRBV4-3,CASTPGTGGHGEKLFF
TRBV6-1,CASNQGLAGSNEQFF
TRBV2,CASSVSGTEAFF
TRBV30,CAWSVARGTFSGNTIYF
TRBV7-3,CASSPSGQDSRQFF
TRBV7-9,CASSARRTGGFSDTEAFF
TRBV10-2,CASSGGQTGELFF
TRBV5-6,CASSPGNTEAFF